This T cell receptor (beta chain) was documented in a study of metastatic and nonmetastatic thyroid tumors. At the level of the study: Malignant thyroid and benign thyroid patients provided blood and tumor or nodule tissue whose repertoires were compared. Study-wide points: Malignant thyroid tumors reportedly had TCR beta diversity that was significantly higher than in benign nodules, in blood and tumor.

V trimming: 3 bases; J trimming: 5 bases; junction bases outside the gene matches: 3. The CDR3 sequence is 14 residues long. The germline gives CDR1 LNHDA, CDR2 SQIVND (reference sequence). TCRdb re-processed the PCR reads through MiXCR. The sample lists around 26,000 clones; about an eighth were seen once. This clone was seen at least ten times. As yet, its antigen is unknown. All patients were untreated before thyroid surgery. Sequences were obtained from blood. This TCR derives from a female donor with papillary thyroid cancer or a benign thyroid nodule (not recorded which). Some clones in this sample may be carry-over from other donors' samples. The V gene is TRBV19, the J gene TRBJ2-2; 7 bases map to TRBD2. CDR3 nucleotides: TGTGCCAGTAGTATGAAGGGAGGGACCGGGGAGCTGTTTTTT. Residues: CASSMKGGTGELFF.